The entry below gives a single T cell receptor (beta chain) sequence along with its context. Many counts were recorded for this clonotype. The target of this receptor is not known. The input lacks base qualities; no much larger clone sits a single base away. To prepare the library, multiplex PCR was applied. Sequencing instrument: Illumina HiSeq 4000. To build TCR beta libraries, CDR3 regions were amplified by Arm-PCR using iRepertoire HTBI primers. Before sequencing, the PCR products underwent gel purification. The authors' pipeline ran thus. Gene usage analysis of CDR3 amino acid clonotypes relied on the approximately 60 TRBV and fewer than 15 TRBJ segments identified across samples. COPE and FqMerger were used to merge the filtered high-quality paired reads into contigs. BLAST was used to align contigs to the IMGT TRBV, TRBD and TRBJ reference genes, and CDR3 was defined following IMGT. Any clonotype with a frequency above 0.1% was classified as a highly expanded clone. Shannon entropy was used to measure repertoire diversity, and the Gini coefficient was used to measure V-J evenness. Public clonotypes were defined as clonotypes shared by more than one individual. Clones were called with MiXCR by TCRdb after fastp trimmed the public reads at Q25, and only in-frame beta chains were retained. Identical CDR3 protein sequences are pooled into one entry, listed with their most common genes and DNA. TCRdb's processing, not the study's, gives the V and J calls here. In all, the sample holds approximately 480,000 distinct CDR3 sequences, and around 15% of those were seen once. The ten largest clones take up 12% of the sample.

As encoded in the germline V gene (reference sequence), CDR1 is SEHNR while CDR2 is FQNEAQ. The CDR3 runs 14 residues from the cysteine to the phenylalanine. The DNA shown is the 42-base CDR3, in frame from base 1. Relative to germline, V is missing 5 bases and J is missing 9 bases, with 10 bases of the junction outside any gene match. The time point tag for this specimen amounts to: newly diagnosed GD, antithyroid drugs for less than 3 months. RNA was extracted from PBMCs in TRIzol for both TCR sequencing and RNA sequencing. Graves' disease was diagnosed according to American Thyroid Association guidelines. The patients came from an endocrinology department in Xi'an, China. From each patient, roughly 9 milliliters of peripheral blood was collected into an EDTA anticoagulant tube. Ficoll Paque Plus density gradient separation was used to isolate PBMCs, and no further T cell sorting was performed. An Agilent 2100 Bioanalyzer and agarose gel were used to check RNA quality, and a NanoDrop 2000 was used to measure RNA concentration.

The data derive from a study of regulatory T cells in long-lasting Graves disease (dated by TCRdb to the early 2020s). Turning to the overall study: Newly diagnosed Graves' disease patients had taken antithyroid drugs for less than 3 months. Peripheral blood TCR sequencing and RNA sequencing compared persistent Graves' disease patients with newly diagnosed Graves' disease patients. The study was conducted in China and was registered as a clinical trial. A total of roughly 35 samples were covered by TCR sequencing, comprising some 13 persistent and 20 or so newly diagnosed Graves' disease patients.

The investigation overall reported the following: Persistent patients shared more public clonotypes among themselves (2,741) than newly diagnosed patients did (nearly 1,000). Sequencing and analysis were restricted to the TCR beta chain. Persistent Graves' disease patients showed lower TCR Shannon entropy and fewer highly expanded clones than newly diagnosed patients, suggesting clonal expansion. The small sample size was acknowledged by the authors as a limitation that may reduce accuracy. Persistent disease showed preferential use of TRBV28, TRBJ1-2 and TRBJ2-5, whereas newly diagnosed disease favored TRBV20-1 and TRBJ2-1. Only peripheral blood was studied, because thyroid tissue, the primary lesion, was inaccessible.

A further study also used this sample, focusing on T cells in Graves' hyperthyroidism and ophthalmopathy. The second paper further reports: A patient counted as having stable Graves' hyperthyroidism if no progression to ophthalmopathy occurred over 18 months of follow-up. Hyperthyroidism patients were aged 18 to 65 years and newly diagnosed, with disease duration of less than 2 months. Patients with uncontrolled infections, other autoimmune diseases, pregnancy or lactation were excluded. Diagnoses were established on the basis of clinical symptoms, serum thyroxine and TRAb, thyroid ultrasound, and orbital computed tomography. The first round of RT-PCR for the TCR CDR3 was performed with the HTBI primer set and the Qiagen OneStep RT-PCR kit. Most expanded thyroid clonotypes (frequency above 0.001) were also detected in blood, suggesting blood repertoires may reflect thyroid immune responses. Ophthalmopathy was separated from stable hyperthyroidism by a 13 V-J signature model, with 85% to 90% sensitivity and approximately 84% specificity obtained in cross-validation and 80%/75% obtained in testing. In validation, progression to ophthalmopathy was predicted by the model with 70.59% sensitivity and around 76% specificity, a median of 6.5 months before onset. To identify TCR V-J signatures that set the groups apart, the researchers used a discovery cohort of approximately 98 patients, made up of 40 to 45 with Graves' ophthalmopathy and approximately 57 with stable Graves' hyperthyroidism. An independent validation cohort of under 20 hyperthyroidism patients and 17 patients who later progressed to ophthalmopathy tested prospective prediction of ophthalmopathy. The roughly 99 discovery patients were divided at random into training and test sets in a 7:3 ratio. The study also compared thyroid tissue and blood T-cell repertoires from five or six Graves' hyperthyroidism patients. Following sampling, methimazole starting at 30 mg daily was given to hyperthyroidism patients, and high-dose intravenous methylprednisolone was given to ophthalmopathy patients. Libraries were constructed in a second round of multiplex PCR, after which size selection and purification were carried out. Sequencing of the libraries was done on an Illumina HiSeq2000 using paired-end 100 bp reads. Raw data were processed with SOAPnuke, discarding reads with adapters, uncalled bases, mean Phred below 15, or no exact constant-primer or identifier match. COPE v1.2.5 was used to merge high-quality paired reads, and clonotypes were defined as unique nucleotide sequences. MiTCR v1.1 was used to align clonotypes to the IMGT TRBV, TRBD and TRBJ reference segments. The analysis included only V-J combinations with a frequency above 0.0001, which together covered 99% to 99.2% of the repertoires. The TCS score was defined as the ratio of F50 (clonal expansion) to E x V (chaos), calculated using BLOSUM62-based TCRdist between CDR3 peptides within each V-J. Welch's t-statistics and random forest reduced roughly 500 V-J features to roughly 13, which were used in a naive Bayes classifier (R e1071). Sample size was not statistically predetermined, and investigators were not blinded to group allocation. TCR Vbeta CDR3 sequencing of 135 peripheral blood samples (over 40 ophthalmopathy, 75 to 85 hyperthyroidism and around 17 progressor patients) is reported in the paper.

This TCR derives from a man aged 35 to 55 with Graves disease. Donor details come from another sample of the same person, matched by shared clones. The sequence joins TRBV7-9 to TRBJ2-1; a stretch of 7 junction bases matches TRBD2. The specimen was peripheral blood mononuclear cells (PBMCs), collected at new diagnosis, from a patient treated with antithyroid drugs. The CDR3 in this case is CASSHPRRESEQFF. The sequence in DNA is TGTGCCAGCAGCCACCCCAGGCGGGAGAGTGAGCAGTTCTTC.